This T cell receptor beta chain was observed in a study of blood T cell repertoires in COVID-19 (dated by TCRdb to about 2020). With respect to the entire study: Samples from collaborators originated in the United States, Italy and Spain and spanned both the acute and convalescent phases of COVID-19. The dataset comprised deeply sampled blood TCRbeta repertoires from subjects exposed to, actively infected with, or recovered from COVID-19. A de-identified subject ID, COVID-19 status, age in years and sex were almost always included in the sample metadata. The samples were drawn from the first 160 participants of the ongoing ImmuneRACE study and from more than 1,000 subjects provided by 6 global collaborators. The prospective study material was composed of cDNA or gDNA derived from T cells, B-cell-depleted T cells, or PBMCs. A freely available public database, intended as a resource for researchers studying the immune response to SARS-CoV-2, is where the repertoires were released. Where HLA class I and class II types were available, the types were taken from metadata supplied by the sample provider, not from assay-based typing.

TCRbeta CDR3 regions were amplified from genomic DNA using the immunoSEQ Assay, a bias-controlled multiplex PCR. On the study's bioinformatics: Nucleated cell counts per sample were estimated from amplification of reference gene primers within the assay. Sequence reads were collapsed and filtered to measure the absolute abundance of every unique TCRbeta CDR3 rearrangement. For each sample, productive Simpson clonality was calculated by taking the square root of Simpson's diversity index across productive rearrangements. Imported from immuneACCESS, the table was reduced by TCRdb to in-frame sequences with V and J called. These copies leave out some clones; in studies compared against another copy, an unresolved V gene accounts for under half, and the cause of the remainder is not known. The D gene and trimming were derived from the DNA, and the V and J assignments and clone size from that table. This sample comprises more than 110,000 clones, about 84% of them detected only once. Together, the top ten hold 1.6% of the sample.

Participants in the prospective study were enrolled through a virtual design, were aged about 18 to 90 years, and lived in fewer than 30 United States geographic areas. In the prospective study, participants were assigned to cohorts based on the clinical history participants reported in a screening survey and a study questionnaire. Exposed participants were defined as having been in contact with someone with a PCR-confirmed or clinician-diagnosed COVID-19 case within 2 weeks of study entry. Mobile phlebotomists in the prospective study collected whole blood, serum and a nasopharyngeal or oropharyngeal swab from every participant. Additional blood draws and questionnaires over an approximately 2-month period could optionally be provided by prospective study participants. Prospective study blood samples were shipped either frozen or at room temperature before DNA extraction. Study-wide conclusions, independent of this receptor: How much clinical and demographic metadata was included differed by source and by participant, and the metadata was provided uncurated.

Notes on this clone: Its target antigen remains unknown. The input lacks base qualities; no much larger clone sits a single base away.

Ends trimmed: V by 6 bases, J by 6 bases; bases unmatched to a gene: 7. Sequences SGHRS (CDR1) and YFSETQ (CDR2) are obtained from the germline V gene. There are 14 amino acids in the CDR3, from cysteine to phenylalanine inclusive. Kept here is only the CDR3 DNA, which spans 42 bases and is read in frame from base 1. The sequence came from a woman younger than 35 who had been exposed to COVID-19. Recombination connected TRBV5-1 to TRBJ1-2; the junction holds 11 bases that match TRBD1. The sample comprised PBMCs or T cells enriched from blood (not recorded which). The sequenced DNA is TGCGCCAGCAACGCCCGGACAGGGGGCGATGGCTACACCTTC. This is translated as CASNARTGGDGYTF.